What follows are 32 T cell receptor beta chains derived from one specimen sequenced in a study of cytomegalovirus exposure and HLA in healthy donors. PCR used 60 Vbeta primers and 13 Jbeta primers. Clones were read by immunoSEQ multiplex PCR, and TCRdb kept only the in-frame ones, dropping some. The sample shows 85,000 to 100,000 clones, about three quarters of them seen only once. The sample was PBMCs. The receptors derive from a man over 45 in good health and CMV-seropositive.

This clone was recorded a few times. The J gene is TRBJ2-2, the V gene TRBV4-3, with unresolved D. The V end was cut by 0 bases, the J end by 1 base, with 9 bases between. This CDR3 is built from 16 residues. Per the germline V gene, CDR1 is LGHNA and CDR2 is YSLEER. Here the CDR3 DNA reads TGCGCCAGCAGCCAAGAATTCGTAGAGAACACCGGGGAGCTGTTTTTT. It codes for CASSQEFVENTGELFF.

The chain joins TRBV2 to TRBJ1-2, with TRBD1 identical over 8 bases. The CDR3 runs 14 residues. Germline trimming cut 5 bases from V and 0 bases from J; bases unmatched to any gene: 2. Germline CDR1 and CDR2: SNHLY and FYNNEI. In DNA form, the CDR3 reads TGTGCCAGCAGTCGACAGGGGACTAACTATGGCTACACCTTC. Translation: CASSRQGTNYGYTF.

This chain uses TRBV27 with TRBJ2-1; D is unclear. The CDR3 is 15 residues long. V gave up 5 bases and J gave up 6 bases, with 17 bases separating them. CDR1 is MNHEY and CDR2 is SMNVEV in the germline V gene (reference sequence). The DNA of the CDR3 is TGTGCCAGCAGTCCGCCGGGTTACCCCCTCAATGAGCAGTTCTTC. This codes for CASSPPGYPLNEQFF.

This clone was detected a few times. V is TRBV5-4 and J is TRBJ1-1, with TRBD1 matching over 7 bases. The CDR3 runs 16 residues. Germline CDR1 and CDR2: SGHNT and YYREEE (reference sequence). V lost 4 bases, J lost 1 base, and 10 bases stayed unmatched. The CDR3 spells CASSPTTGERNTEAFF. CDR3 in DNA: TGTGCCAGCAGCCCTACAACAGGGGAGAGGAACACTGAAGCTTTCTTT.

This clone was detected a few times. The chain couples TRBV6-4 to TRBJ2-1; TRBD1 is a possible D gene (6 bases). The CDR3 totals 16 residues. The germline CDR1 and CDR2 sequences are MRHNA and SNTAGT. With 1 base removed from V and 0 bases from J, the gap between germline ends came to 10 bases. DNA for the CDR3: TGTGCCAGCAGTGACTGCCAGGACAGCTCCTACAATGAGCAGTTCTTC. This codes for CASSDCQDSSYNEQFF.

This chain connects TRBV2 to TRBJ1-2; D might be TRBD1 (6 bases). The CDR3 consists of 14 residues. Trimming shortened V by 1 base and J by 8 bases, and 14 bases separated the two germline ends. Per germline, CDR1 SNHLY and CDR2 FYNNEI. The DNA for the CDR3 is TGTGCCAGCAGTGAAGGACAGGCCTTAAAGGGCTACACCTTC. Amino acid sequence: CASSEGQALKGYTF.

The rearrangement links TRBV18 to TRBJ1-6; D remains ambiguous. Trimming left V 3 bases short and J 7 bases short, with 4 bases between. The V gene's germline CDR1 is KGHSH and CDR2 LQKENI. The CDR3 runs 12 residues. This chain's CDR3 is CASSPPNSPLHF. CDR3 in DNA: TGTGCCAGCTCACCCCCAAATTCACCCCTCCACTTT.

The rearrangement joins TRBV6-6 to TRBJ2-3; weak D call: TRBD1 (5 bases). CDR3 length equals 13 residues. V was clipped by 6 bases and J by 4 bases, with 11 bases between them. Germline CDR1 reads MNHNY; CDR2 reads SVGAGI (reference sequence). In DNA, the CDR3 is TGTGCCAGCAGGGTAAGGGGCCCAGATACGCAGTATTTT. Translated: CASRVRGPDTQYF.

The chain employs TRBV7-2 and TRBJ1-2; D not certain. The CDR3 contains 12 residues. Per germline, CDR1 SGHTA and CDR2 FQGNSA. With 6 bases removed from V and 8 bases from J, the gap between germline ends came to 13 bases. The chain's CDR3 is CASRTPGGGYTF. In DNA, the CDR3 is TGTGCCAGCAGGACCCCAGGAGGGGGCTACACCTTC.

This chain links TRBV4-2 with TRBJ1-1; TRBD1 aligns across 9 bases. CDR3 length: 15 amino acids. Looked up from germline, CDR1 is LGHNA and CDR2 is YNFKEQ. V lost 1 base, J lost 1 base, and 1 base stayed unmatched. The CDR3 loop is CASSQGDRANTEAFF. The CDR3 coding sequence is TGTGCCAGCAGCCAAGGGGACAGGGCGAACACTGAAGCTTTCTTT.

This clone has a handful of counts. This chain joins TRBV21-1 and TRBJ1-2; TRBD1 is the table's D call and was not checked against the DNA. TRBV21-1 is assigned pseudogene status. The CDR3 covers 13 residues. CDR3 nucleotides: TGTGCCAGCAGCGCCTGGGACAGGTATGGCTACACCTTC. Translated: CASSAWDRYGYTF.

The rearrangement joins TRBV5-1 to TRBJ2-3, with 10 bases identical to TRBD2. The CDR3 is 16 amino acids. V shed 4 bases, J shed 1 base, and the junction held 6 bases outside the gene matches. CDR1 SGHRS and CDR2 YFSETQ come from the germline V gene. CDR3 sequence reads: CASSLGLAAGTDTQYF. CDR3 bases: TGCGCCAGCAGCCTTGGACTAGCGGCCGGCACAGATACGCAGTATTTT.

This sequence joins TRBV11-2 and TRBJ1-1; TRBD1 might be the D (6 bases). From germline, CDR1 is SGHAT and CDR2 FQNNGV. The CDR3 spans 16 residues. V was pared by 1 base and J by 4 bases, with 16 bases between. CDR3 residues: CASSLGGQSSRTEAFF. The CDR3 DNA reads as TGTGCCAGCAGCTTAGGCGGACAGTCGAGCCGCACTGAAGCTTTCTTT.

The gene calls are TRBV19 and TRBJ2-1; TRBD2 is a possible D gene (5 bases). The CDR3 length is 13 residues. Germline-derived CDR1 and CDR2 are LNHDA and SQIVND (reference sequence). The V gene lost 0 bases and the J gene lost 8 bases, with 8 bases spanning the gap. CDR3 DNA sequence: TGTGCCAGTAGTATAGAGACGGGGTATGAGCAGTTCTTC. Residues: CASSIETGYEQFF. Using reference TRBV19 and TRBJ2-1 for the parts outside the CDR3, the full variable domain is DGGITQSPKYLFRKEGQNVTLSCEQNLNHDAMYWYRQDPGQGLRLIYYSQIVNDFQKGDIAEGYSVSREKKESFPLTVTSAQKNPTAFYLCASSIETGYEQFFGPGTRLTVL.

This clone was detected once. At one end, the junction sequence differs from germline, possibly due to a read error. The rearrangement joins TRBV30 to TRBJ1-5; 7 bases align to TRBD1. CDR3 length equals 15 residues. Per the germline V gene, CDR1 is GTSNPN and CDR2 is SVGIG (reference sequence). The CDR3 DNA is TGTGCCTGGAGCCCGGGACAGACGGCTAATCAGCCCCAGAATTTT. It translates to CAWSPGQTANQPQNF. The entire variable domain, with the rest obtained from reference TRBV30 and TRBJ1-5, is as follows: SQTIHQWPATLVQPVGSPLSLECTVEGTSNPNLYWYRQAAGRGLQLLFYSVGIGQISSEVPQNLSASRPQDRQFILSSKKLLLSDSGFYLCAWSPGQTANQPQNFGDGTRLSIL.

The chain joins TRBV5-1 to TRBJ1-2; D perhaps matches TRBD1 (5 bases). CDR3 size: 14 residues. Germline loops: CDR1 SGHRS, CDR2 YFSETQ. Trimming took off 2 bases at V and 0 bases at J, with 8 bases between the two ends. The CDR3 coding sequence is TGCGCCAGCAGCTTTGGGGGGACTAACTATGGCTACACCTTC. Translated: CASSFGGTNYGYTF. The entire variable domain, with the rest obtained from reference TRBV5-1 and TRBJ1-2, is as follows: KAGVTQTPRYLIKTRGQQVTLSCSPISGHRSVSWYQQTPGQGLQFLFEYFSETQRNKGNFPGRFSGRQFSNSRSEMNVSTLELGDSALYLCASSFGGTNYGYTFGSGTRLTVV.

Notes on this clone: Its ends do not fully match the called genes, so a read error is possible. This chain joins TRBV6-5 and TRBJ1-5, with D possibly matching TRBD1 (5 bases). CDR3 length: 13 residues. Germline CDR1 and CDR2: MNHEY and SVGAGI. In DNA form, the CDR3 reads TGTGCCAGCAAAAGGGGCAATGATCAGCCCCAGAATTTT. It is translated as CASKRGNDQPQNF.

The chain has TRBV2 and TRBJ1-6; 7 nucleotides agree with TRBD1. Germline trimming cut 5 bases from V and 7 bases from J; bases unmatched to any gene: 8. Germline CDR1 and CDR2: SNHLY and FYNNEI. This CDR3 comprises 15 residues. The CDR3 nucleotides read TGTGCCAGCAGTTCTCCGGGACAGACCAATTCACCCCTCCACTTT. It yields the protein CASSSPGQTNSPLHF.

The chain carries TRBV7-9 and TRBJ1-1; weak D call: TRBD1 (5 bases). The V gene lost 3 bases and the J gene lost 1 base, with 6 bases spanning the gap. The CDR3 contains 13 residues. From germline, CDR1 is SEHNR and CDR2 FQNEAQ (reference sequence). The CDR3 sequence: CASSLDTNTEAFF. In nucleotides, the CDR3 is TGTGCCAGCAGCTTGGACACGAACACTGAAGCTTTCTTT.

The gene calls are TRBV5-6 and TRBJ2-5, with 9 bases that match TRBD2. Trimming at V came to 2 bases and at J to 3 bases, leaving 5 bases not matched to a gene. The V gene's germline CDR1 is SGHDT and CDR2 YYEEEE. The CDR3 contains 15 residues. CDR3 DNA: TGTGCCAGCAGCTTCCCCCGACTAGCGGAAGAGACCCAGTACTTC. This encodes CASSFPRLAEETQYF.

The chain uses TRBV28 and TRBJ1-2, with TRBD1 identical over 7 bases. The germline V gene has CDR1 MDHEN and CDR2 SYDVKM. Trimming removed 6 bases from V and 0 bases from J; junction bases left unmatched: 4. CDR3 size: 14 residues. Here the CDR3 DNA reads TGTGCCAGCAGGACAGGGCCCGCTAACTATGGCTACACCTTC. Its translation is CASRTGPANYGYTF.

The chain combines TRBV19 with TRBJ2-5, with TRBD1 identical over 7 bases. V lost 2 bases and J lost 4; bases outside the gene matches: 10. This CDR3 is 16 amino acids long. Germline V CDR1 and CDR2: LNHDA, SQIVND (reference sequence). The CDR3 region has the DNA TGTGCCAGTAGTATATTCGCCGGGGCAGGGGGAGAGACCCAGTACTTC. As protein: CASSIFAGAGGETQYF.

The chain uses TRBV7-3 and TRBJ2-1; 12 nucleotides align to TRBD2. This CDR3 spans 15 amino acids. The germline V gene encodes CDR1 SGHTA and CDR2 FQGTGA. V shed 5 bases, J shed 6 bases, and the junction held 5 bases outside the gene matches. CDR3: CASSPTSGGRNEQFF. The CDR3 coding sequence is TGTGCCAGCAGCCCCACTAGCGGGGGGCGCAATGAGCAGTTCTTC.

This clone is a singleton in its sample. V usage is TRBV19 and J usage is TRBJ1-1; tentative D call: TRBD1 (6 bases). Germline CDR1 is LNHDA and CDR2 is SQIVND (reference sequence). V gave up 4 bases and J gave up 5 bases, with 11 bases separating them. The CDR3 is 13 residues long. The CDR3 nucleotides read TGTGCCAGTAGTACCCATGACAGGACTGAAGCTTTCTTT. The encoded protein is CASSTHDRTEAFF.

In nucleotides, the CDR3 is TGTGCCAGCTCACCACAGAGCGGGGGTTCCTACGAGCAGTACTTC. It translates to CASSPQSGGSYEQYF. The J gene is TRBJ2-7, the V gene TRBV18; the match to TRBD2 covers 8 bases. Trimming cost V 1 base and J 1 base; bases outside gene matches: 3. The V gene's germline CDR1 is KGHSH and CDR2 LQKENI. The CDR3 consists of 15 residues.

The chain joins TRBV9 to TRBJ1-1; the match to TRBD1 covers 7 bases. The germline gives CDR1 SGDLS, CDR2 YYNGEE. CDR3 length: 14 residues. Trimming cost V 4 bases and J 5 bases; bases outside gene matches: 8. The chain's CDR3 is CASSLGTVGTEAFF. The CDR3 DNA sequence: TGTGCCAGCAGCTTAGGGACAGTCGGAACTGAAGCTTTCTTT.

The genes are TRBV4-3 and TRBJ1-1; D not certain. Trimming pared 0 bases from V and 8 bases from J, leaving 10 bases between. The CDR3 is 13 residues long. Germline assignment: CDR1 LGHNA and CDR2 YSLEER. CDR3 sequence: CASSQDRVAEAFF. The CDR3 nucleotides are TGCGCCAGCAGCCAAGATCGGGTCGCCGAAGCTTTCTTT.

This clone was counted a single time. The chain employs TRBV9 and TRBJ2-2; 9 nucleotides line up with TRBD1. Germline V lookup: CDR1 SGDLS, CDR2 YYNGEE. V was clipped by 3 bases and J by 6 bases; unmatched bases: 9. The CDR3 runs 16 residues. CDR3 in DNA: TGTGCCAGCAGCGGGACCGGGACAGGGAATCCCGGGGAGCTGTTTTTT. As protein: CASSGTGTGNPGELFF.

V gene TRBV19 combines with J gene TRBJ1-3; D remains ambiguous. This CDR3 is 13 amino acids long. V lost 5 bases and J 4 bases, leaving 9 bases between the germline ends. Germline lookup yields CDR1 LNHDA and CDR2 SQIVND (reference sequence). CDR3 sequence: CASSPFTGNTIYF. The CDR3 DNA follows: TGTGCCAGTAGTCCCTTCACAGGAAACACCATATATTTT. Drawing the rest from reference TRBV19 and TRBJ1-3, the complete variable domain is DGGITQSPKYLFRKEGQNVTLSCEQNLNHDAMYWYRQDPGQGLRLIYYSQIVNDFQKGDIAEGYSVSREKKESFPLTVTSAQKNPTAFYLCASSPFTGNTIYFGEGSWLTVV.

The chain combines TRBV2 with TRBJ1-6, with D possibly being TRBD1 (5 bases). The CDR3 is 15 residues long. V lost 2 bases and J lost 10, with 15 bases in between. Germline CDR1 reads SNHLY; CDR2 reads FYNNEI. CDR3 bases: TGTGCCAGCAGTGAACATCAGGTGCGGGGGTCACCCCTCCACTTT. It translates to CASSEHQVRGSPLHF. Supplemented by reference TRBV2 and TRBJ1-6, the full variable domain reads EPEVTQTPSHQVTQMGQEVILRCVPISNHLYFYWYRQILGQKVEFLVSFYNNEISEKSEIFDDQFSVERPDGSNFTLKIRSTKLEDSAMYFCASSEHQVRGSPLHFGNGTRLTVT.

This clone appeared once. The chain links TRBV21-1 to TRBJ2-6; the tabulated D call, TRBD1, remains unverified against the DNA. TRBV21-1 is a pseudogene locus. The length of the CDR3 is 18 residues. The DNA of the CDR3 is TGTGCCAGCATCCACAGCCCTCTCCCAAGTTTTGGGGCCAACGTCCTGACTTTC. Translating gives CASIHSPLPSFGANVLTF.

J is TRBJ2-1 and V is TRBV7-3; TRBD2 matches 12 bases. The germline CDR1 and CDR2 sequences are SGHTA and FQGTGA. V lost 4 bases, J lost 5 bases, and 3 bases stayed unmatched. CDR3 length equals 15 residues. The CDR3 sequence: CASSSSSGGDNEQFF. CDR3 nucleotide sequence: TGTGCCAGCAGCTCATCTAGCGGGGGGGACAATGAGCAGTTCTTC. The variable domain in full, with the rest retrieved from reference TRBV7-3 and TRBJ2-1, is GAGVSQTPSNKVTEKGKYVELRCDPISGHTALYWYRQSLGQGPEFLIYFQGTGAADDSGLPNDRFFAVRPEGSVSTLKIQRTERGDSAVYLCASSSSSGGDNEQFFGPGTRLTVL.